This T cell receptor (beta chain) was profiled in a study of blood T cell repertoires in COVID-19. Across the study: Both acute and convalescent COVID-19 samples were obtained from the United States, Italy and Spain. PBMCs, B-cell-depleted T cells, or T cells provided the cDNA or gDNA that made up the material.

Per the study methods: By means of reference gene primer amplification, nucleated cell counts were estimated. Clones were read by immunoSEQ multiplex PCR, and TCRdb kept only the in-frame ones, dropping some. V, J and clone size derive from that table, while D and trimming were established from the DNA sequence. The table records around 220,000 clones, under 90% of them present only once. Per the germline V gene, CDR1 is MNHEY and CDR2 is SMNVEV (reference sequence). V was cut by 1 base and J by 1 base, with 14 bases left in between. This CDR3 contains 18 residues. Sequencing was done on a sample of peripheral blood. The chain employs TRBV27 and TRBJ2-6; maybe TRBD1 (5 bases). The clonotype comes from a young man with active or convalescent COVID-19. CDR3 nucleotide sequence: TGTGCCAGCAGTTTATTTTTCAGTAAGGGGTCTGGGGCCAACGTCCTGACTTTC. It translates to CASSLFFSKGSGANVLTF.